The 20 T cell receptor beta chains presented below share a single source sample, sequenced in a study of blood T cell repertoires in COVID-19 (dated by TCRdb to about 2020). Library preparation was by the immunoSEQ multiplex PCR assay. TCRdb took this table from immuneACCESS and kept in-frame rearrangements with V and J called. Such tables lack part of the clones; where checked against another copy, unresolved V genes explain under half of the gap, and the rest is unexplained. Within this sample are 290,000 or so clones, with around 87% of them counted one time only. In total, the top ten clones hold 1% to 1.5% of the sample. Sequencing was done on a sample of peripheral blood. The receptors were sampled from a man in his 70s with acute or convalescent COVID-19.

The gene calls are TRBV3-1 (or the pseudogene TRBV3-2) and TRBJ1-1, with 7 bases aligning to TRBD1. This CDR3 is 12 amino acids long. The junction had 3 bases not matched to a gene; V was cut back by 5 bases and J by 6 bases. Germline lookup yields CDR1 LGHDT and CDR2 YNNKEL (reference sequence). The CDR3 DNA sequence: TGTGCCAGCAGCTACGGACAGGCTGAAGCTTTCTTT. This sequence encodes CASSYGQAEAFF.

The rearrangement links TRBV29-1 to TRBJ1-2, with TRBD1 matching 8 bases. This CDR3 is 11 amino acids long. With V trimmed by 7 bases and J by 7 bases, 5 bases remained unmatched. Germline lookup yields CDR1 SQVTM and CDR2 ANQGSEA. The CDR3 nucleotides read TGCAGCGGTGGACAGGGAGGTGGCTACACCTTC. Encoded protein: CSGGQGGGYTF.

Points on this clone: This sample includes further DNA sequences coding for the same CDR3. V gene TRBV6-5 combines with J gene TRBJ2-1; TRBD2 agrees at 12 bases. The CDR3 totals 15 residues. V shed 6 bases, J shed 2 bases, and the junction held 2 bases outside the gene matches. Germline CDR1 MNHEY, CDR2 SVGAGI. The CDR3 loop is CASRRTSGTYNEQFF. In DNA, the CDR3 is TGTGCCAGCAGGAGGACTAGCGGGACCTACAATGAGCAGTTCTTC.

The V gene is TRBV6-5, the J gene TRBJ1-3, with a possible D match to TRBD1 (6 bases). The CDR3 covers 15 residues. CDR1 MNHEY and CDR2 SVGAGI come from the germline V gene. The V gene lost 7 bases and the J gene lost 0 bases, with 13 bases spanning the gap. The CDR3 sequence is CASNPIRGSGNTIYF. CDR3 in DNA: TGTGCCAGCAACCCCATCAGGGGCTCTGGAAACACCATATATTTT.

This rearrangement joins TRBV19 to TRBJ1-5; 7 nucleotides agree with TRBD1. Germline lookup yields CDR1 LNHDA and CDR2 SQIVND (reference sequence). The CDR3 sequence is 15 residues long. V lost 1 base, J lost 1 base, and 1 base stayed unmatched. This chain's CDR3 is CASSIGGQSNQPQHF. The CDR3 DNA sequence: TGTGCCAGTAGTATAGGGGGACAGAGCAATCAGCCCCAGCATTTT.

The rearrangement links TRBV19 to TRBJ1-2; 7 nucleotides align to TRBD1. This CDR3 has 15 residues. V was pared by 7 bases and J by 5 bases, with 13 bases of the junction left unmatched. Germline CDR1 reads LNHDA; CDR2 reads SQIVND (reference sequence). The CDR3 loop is CASNLGTALHYGYTF. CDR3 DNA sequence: TGTGCCAGTAACCTCGGGACAGCCCTACATTATGGCTACACCTTC.

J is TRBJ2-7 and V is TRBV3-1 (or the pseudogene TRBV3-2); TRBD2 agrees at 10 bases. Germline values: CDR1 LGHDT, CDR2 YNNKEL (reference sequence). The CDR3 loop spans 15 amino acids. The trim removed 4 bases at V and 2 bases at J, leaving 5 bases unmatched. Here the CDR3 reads CASSPSSGSPYEQYF. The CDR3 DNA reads TGTGCCAGCAGCCCGTCTAGCGGGAGCCCCTACGAGCAGTACTTC.

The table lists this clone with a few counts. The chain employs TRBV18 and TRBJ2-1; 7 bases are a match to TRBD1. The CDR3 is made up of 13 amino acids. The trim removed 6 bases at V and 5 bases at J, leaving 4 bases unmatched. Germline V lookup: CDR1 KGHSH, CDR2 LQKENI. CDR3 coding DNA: TGTGCCAGCTCGCTGGGACAGAACAATGAGCAGTTCTTC. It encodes CASSLGQNNEQFF.

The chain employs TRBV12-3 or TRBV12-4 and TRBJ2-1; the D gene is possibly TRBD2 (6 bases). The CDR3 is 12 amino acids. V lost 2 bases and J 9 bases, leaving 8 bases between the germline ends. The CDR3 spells CASSLLRGEQFF. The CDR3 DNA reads TGTGCCAGCAGTTTACTGCGGGGTGAGCAGTTCTTC.

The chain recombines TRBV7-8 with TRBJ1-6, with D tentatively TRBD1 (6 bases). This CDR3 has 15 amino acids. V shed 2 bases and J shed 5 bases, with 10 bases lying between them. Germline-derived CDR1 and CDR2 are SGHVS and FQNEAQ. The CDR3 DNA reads TGTGCCAGCAGCTTATTAGGGGGTCATAATTCACCCCTCCACTTT. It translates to CASSLLGGHNSPLHF.

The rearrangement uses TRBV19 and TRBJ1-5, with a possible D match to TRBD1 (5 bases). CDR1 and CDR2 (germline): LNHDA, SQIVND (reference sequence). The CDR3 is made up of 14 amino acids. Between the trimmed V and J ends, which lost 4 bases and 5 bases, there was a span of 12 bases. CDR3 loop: CASSNGQGYQPQHF. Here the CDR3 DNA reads TGTGCCAGTAGTAATGGCCAGGGTTATCAGCCCCAGCATTTT. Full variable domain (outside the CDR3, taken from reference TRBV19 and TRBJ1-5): DGGITQSPKYLFRKEGQNVTLSCEQNLNHDAMYWYRQDPGQGLRLIYYSQIVNDFQKGDIAEGYSVSREKKESFPLTVTSAQKNPTAFYLCASSNGQGYQPQHFGDGTRLSIL.

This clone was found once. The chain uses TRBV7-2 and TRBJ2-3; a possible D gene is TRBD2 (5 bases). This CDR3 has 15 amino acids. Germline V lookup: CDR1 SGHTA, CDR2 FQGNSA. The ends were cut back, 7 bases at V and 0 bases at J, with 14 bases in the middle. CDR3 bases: TGTGCCAGCACTTCCGAGAGGACTAGCACAGATACGCAGTATTTT. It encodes CASTSERTSTDTQYF.

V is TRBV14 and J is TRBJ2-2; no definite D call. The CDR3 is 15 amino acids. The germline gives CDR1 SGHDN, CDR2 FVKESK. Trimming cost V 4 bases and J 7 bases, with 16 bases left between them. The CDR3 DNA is TGTGCCAGCAGCCGAACGATGGGCCACCTCGGGGAGCTGTTTTTT. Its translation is CASSRTMGHLGELFF.

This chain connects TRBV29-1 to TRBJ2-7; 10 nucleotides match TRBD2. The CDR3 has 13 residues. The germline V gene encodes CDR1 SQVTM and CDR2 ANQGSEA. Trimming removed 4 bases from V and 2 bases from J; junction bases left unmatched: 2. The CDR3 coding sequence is TGCAGCGTTGGGACTAGCGGCACCTACGAGCAGTACTTC. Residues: CSVGTSGTYEQYF.

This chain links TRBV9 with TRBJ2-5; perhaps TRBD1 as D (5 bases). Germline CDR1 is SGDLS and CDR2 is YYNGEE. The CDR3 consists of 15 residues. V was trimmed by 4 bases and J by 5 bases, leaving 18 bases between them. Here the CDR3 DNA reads TGTGCCAGCAGCCCGCAGATAGGGGTTTTGGAGACCCAGTACTTC. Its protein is CASSPQIGVLETQYF.

CDR3 loop: CASSAGLITGEQYF. The CDR3 DNA is TGTGCCAGCAGCGCTGGACTGATAACGGGGGAGCAGTACTTC. The chain recombines TRBV7-2 with TRBJ2-7; tentative D call: TRBD2 (5 bases). V lost 5 bases, J lost 7 bases, and 18 bases lay in between. The germline V gene encodes CDR1 SGHTA and CDR2 FQGNSA. The CDR3 totals 14 residues. The whole variable domain, filled in from reference TRBV7-2 and TRBJ2-7, reads GAGVSQSPSNKVTEKGKDVELRCDPISGHTALYWYRQSLGQGLEFLIYFQGNSAPDKSGLPSDRFSAERTGGSVSTLTIQRTQQEDSAVYLCASSAGLITGEQYFGPGTRLTVT.

CDR3 sequence reads: CAWSLGGKHGNQPQHF. Written as DNA, the CDR3 is TGTGCCTGGAGTCTTGGCGGTAAGCACGGGAATCAGCCCCAGCATTTT. This sequence joins TRBV30 and TRBJ1-5; no firm D call. This CDR3 has 16 amino acids. Between the trimmed V and J ends, which lost 2 bases and 4 bases, there was a span of 18 bases. Germline V gene sequence: CDR1 GTSNPN, CDR2 SVGIG (reference sequence).

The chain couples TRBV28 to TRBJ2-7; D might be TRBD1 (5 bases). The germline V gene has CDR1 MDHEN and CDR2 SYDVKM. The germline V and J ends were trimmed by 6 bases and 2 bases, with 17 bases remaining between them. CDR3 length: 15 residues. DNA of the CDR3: TGTGCCAGCAGCCCCCCGGTGGCAGGGCCCTACGAGCAGTACTTC. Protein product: CASSPPVAGPYEQYF.

CDR3 DNA sequence: TGTGCCAGCAGTTACGACAGGGGGTCCTATGGCTACACCTTC. Protein product: CASSYDRGSYGYTF. The gene calls are TRBV6-5 and TRBJ1-2; 9 positions agree with TRBD1. Looked up from germline, CDR1 is MNHEY and CDR2 is SVGAGI. This CDR3 has 14 amino acids. The V gene end was trimmed by 2 bases and the J gene end by 4 bases; junction bases not matched to a gene: 2.

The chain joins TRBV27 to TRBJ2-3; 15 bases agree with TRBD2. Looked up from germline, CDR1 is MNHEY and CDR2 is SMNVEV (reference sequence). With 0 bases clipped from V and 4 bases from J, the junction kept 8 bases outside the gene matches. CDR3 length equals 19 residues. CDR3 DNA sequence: TGTGCCAGCAGTTTATCCTGGACTAGCGGGAGGGCCAGGGCAGATACGCAGTATTTT. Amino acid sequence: CASSLSWTSGRARADTQYF.